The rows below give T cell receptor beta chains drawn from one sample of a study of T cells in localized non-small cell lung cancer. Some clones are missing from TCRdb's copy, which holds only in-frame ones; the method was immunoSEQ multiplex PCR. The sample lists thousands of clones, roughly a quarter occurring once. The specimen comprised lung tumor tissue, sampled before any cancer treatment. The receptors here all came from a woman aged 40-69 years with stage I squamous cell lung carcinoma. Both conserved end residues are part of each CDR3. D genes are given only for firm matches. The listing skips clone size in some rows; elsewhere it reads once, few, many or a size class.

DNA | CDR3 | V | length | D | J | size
TGTGCCAGCAGAGTTGCGGTACAAGCCTACGAGCAGTACTTC | CASRVAVQAYEQYF | TRBV6-8 | 14 | . | TRBJ2-7 | few
TGCAGCGTTGTGAAGCGGGGCTACGAGCAGTACTTC | CSVVKRGYEQYF | TRBV29-1 | 12 | TRBD2 | TRBJ2-7 | .
TGTGCCAGCTCACCACCCGGTTCGGGGACTGAAGCTTTCTTT | CASSPPGSGTEAFF | TRBV18 | 14 | . | TRBJ1-1 | large
TGTGCCAGCAGTCAAAGACATATAGAGACCCAGTACTTC | CASSQRHIETQYF | TRBV6-8 | 13 | . | TRBJ2-5 | few
TGTGCCAGCAAGGATGGACAGGGGCACAATCAGCCCCAGCATTTT | CASKDGQGHNQPQHF | TRBV12-5 | 15 | TRBD1 | TRBJ1-5 | few
TGTGCCAGCACGAAGGACCTCGGAGGCAATCAGCCCCAGCATTTT | CASTKDLGGNQPQHF | TRBV18 | 15 | . | TRBJ1-5 | .
TGTGCCAGCAGTGTGACCCCCCGGGGCAATTCACCCCTCCACTTT | CASSVTPRGNSPLHF | TRBV28 | 15 | . | TRBJ1-6 | few
TGTGCCAGCAGCTTACCGACAGGGGGCCTCCAGGAGACCCAGTACTTC | CASSLPTGGLQETQYF | TRBV9 | 16 | TRBD1 | TRBJ2-5 | medium-sized
TGTGCCAGTAGTATAGACGGCTATGGCTACACCTTC | CASSIDGYGYTF | TRBV19 | 12 | . | TRBJ1-2 | .
TGTACCAGCAGCGAACCGGGACGGAACTATGGCTACACCTTC | CTSSEPGRNYGYTF | TRBV11-3 | 14 | . | TRBJ1-2 | .
TGTGCCAGCAGCTTAGGGGACAGCTCCTACGAGCAGTACTTC | CASSLGDSSYEQYF | TRBV11-3 | 14 | TRBD1 | TRBJ2-7 | medium-sized
TGTGCCAGCAGTGAATTGGGAGCAGGGGGTACCGGGGAGCTGTTTTTT | CASSELGAGGTGELFF | TRBV25-1 | 16 | TRBD1 | TRBJ2-2 | .
TGTGCCAGCAGCGCCGGGGGAGCGGCTAGCACAGATACGCAGTATTTT | CASSAGGAASTDTQYF | TRBV11-3 | 16 | . | TRBJ2-3 | medium-sized
TGTGCCAGCAGCTTTGGAGGGGGGAATGAGCAGTTCTTC | CASSFGGGNEQFF | TRBV7-2 | 13 | . | TRBJ2-1 | few
TGTGCCAGCAGCTTCAGGGGACAGGACACTGAAGCTTTCTTT | CASSFRGQDTEAFF | TRBV11-3 | 14 | TRBD1 | TRBJ1-1 | few
TGTGCCAGCAGACCTCAGGGTGGCGGGACACCCCTCCACTTT | CASRPQGGGTPLHF | TRBV11-3 | 14 | . | TRBJ1-6 | few
TGTGCCAGCAGTTCGATGACACTGAAGGCTTTCTTT | CASSSMTLKAFF | TRBV6-8 | 12 | . | TRBJ1-1 | .
TGTGCCAGCAGTTTAGCTGGGTCCTACGAGCAGTACTTC | CASSLAGSYEQYF | TRBV28 | 13 | . | TRBJ2-7 | .
TGTGCCAGCAGTGGGGGTAGAGGCACAGATACGCAGTATTTT | CASSGGRGTDTQYF | TRBV25-1 | 14 | . | TRBJ2-3 | .
TGTGCCAGCAGCTCCATCACGGGGGGACACGAGCAGTACTTC | CASSSITGGHEQYF | TRBV11-3 | 14 | TRBD2 | TRBJ2-7 | few
TGTGCCAGCTCACCATTAGCGACAAAAACAAACTATGGCTACACCTTC | CASSPLATKTNYGYTF | TRBV18 | 16 | . | TRBJ1-2 | .
TGTGCCTGGAGGGAGTGGGGCTCCGGGGCCAACGTCCTGACTTTC | CAWREWGSGANVLTF | TRBV30 | 15 | . | TRBJ2-6 | .
TGTGCCAGCAGCTACGGGGCCTCCTACGAGCAGTACTTC | CASSYGASYEQYF | TRBV7-8 | 13 | . | TRBJ2-7 | few
TGTGCCAGCAGCTTAGGCGGGTTTGGAGGAAACACCATATATTTT | CASSLGGFGGNTIYF | TRBV11-3 | 15 | . | TRBJ1-3 | few
TGTGCCAGCAGTGCCTACGGGACAGGCCCCCGAGGCTACGAGCAGTACTTC | CASSAYGTGPRGYEQYF | TRBV28 | 17 | TRBD1 | TRBJ2-7 | few
TGTGCCAGTTCTGTCCGCAGGGGGGAGTACGAGCAGTACTTC | CASSVRRGEYEQYF | TRBV6-8 | 14 | . | TRBJ2-7 | .
TGTGCCAGCTCACCAATAAAACAGGACACCGGGGAGCTGTTTTTT | CASSPIKQDTGELFF | TRBV18 | 15 | . | TRBJ2-2 | .
TGTGCCAGCAGCCCCCAACAGACCTACGAGCAGTACTTC | CASSPQQTYEQYF | TRBV7-2 | 13 | . | TRBJ2-7 | few
TGTGCCAGCAGCTCATCCGGGACAGTGGGTTGGGGCGGGGAGCTGTTTTTT | CASSSSGTVGWGGELFF | TRBV11-3 | 17 | TRBD1 | TRBJ2-2 | few
TGTGCCAGCAGCCCGGCCGACACGGATGGCGGGGAGCTGTTTTTT | CASSPADTDGGELFF | TRBV7-1 | 15 | . | TRBJ2-2 | few
TGTGCCAGCAGCTTAACCGAATGGGGGCATGGGGAGCAGTACTTC | CASSLTEWGHGEQYF | TRBV11-3 | 15 | . | TRBJ2-7 | .
TGTGCCACCCAAGCTGCTGGGGCCAACGTCCTGACTTTC | CATQAAGANVLTF | TRBV9 | 13 | . | TRBJ2-6 | few
TGTGCCAGCAGCGTAGCTCCCGACTCCTACAATGAGCAGTTCTTC | CASSVAPDSYNEQFF | TRBV9 | 15 | . | TRBJ2-1 | once
TGTGCCAGCAGTGACTCAGCGCGGGAGGGCCATAGCCGTGAGCAGTTCTTC | CASSDSAREGHSREQFF | TRBV6-8 | 17 | TRBD2 | TRBJ2-1 | .
TGTGCCAGCAGCTTGGGGGACCGACGACCGAACACTGAAGCTTTCTTT | CASSLGDRRPNTEAFF | TRBV11-3 | 16 | . | TRBJ1-1 | .
TGCAGCGTTGAACCCGGGACGGAGGAAAGGGGGACCCAGTACTTC | CSVEPGTEERGTQYF | TRBV29-1 | 15 | . | TRBJ2-5 | few
TGTGCCATCAGTGAGTCGGGGACAAGTCGCTCTGGAAACACCATATATTTT | CAISESGTSRSGNTIYF | TRBV10-3 | 17 | . | TRBJ1-3 | few
TGTGCCAGCAGCTTAGGTTCATCAGATACGCAGTATTTT | CASSLGSSDTQYF | TRBV7-4 | 13 | . | TRBJ2-3 | few
TGTGCCAGCAGTCGCCCCGGGACGGGAGGGTTAAACGAGCAGTACTTC | CASSRPGTGGLNEQYF | TRBV6-8 | 16 | TRBD2 | TRBJ2-7 | .
TGCAGCGTGAGGGACAGGGGGAAGTATACGCAGTATTTT | CSVRDRGKYTQYF | TRBV29-1 | 13 | TRBD1 | TRBJ2-3 | .
TGTGCCTGGAGTTTAAGGGGACTGTACAATCAGCCCCAGCATTTT | CAWSLRGLYNQPQHF | TRBV30 | 15 | . | TRBJ1-5 | few
TGTGCCAGTAGTACAAAGGACGTACGAAGACTAGCGGACCTGGAGACCCAGTACTTC | CASSTKDVRRLADLETQYF | TRBV19 | 19 | TRBD2 | TRBJ2-5 | few
TGCGCCAGCAGCCGCCAGAGGGCGGGAGATGGCTACACCTTC | CASSRQRAGDGYTF | TRBV4-1 | 14 | . | TRBJ1-2 | .
TGCGCCAGCAGGGATGGACAGATTGCTAGCACAGATACGCAGTATTTT | CASRDGQIASTDTQYF | TRBV5-1 | 16 | . | TRBJ2-3 | .
TGTGCCAGCAGTTTTGCCGCAGAGGAAGGCCCGAAAGAGACCCAGTACTTC | CASSFAAEEGPKETQYF | TRBV28 | 17 | . | TRBJ2-5 | .
TGCAGCGTTGCAATACGGCAGGGGGCCGGCTTGAACTATGGCTACACCTTC | CSVAIRQGAGLNYGYTF | TRBV29-1 | 17 | TRBD1 | TRBJ1-2 | once
TGTGCCAGCAGCTCCCCCCGGGACAGGGCCCCCCTGCACTATGGCTACACCTTC | CASSSPRDRAPLHYGYTF | TRBV11-3 | 18 | TRBD1 | TRBJ1-2 | few
TGCAGCGTTGAAGGATCTCGAGCCGGGGAGCTGTTTTTT | CSVEGSRAGELFF | TRBV29-1 | 13 | . | TRBJ2-2 | .
TGTGCCAGCAGTTACTGGCAGGGGGCTGGCTACACCTTC | CASSYWQGAGYTF | TRBV6-8 | 13 | TRBD1 | TRBJ1-2 | few
TGTGCCAGCAGCCCTAGAGTTGGGTGGGCCTACAATGAGCAGTTCTTC | CASSPRVGWAYNEQFF | TRBV14 | 16 | . | TRBJ2-1 | .
TGCGCCAGCAGCCAAGCGCCCGGGGGGGCTACGACCTACAATGAGCAGTTCTTC | CASSQAPGGATTYNEQFF | TRBV4-1 | 18 | TRBD2 | TRBJ2-1 | few
TGTGCCAGCTCACCTCAGACAGGGGACGGCTACACCTTC | CASSPQTGDGYTF | TRBV18 | 13 | TRBD1 | TRBJ1-2 | few
TGTGCCAGCAGCCAGGGTTTCGGGTGGTGGTACGAGCAGTACTTC | CASSQGFGWWYEQYF | TRBV11-3 | 15 | . | TRBJ2-7 | .